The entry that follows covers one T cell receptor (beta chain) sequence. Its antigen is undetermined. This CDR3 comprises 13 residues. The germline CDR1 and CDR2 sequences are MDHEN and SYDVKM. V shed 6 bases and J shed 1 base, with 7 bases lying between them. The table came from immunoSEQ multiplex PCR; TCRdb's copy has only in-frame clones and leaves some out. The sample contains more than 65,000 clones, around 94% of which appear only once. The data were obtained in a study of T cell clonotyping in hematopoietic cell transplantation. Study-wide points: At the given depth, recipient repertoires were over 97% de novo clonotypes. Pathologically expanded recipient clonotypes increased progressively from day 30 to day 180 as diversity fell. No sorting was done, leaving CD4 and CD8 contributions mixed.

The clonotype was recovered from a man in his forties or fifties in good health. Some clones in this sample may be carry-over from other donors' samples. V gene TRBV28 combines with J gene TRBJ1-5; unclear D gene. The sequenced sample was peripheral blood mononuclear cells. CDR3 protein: CASSWQSNQPQHF. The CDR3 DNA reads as TGTGCCAGCAGCTGGCAGAGCAATCAGCCCCAGCATTTT. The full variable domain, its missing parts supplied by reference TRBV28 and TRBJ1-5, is DVKVTQSSRYLVKRTGEKVFLECVQDMDHENMFWYRQDPGLGLRLIYFSYDVKMKEKGDIPEGYSVSREKKERFSLILESASTNQTSMYLCASSWQSNQPQHFGDGTRLSIL.